Below are 22 T cell receptor beta chains sequenced from a single sample in a study of immune evolution from preneoplasia to lung adenocarcinoma. The assay was immunoSEQ multiplex PCR, and TCRdb's table has in-frame clones only and misses some. The sample lists about 16,000 clones; 86% were seen once. Sequencing was carried out using FFPE invasive lung adenocarcinoma tissue. The receptor source for this set is a person aged 70 to 79 with invasive lung adenocarcinoma.

Only a few counts were recorded for this clone. The V call is TRBV9, the J call TRBJ2-7; D gene ambiguous. Germline assignment: CDR1 SGDLS and CDR2 YYNGEE. With 0 bases removed from V and 5 bases from J, the gap between germline ends came to 9 bases. CDR3 length: 13 residues. The CDR3 sequence is CASSVGPPDEQYF. CDR3 bases: TGTGCCAGCAGCGTAGGCCCCCCTGACGAGCAGTACTTC.

V and J are TRBV6-1 and TRBJ2-3, with 8 bases lining up with TRBD2. This CDR3 region has 16 residues. With 4 bases clipped from V and 1 base from J, the junction kept 7 bases outside the gene matches. The V gene's germline CDR1 is MNHNS and CDR2 SASEGT. The CDR3 nucleotides are TGTGCCAGCAGTGGCCGCGGGGGGCTGGGCACAGATACGCAGTATTTT. Residues: CASSGRGGLGTDTQYF.

This sequence joins TRBV6-6 and TRBJ1-2; the D gene is possibly TRBD1 (5 bases). Germline CDR1 is MNHNY and CDR2 is SVGAGI (reference sequence). V was pared by 4 bases and J by 5 bases, with 11 bases between. The CDR3 contains 13 residues. The CDR3 nucleotides read TGTGCCAGCAGTTCCGCAGGGAGTTATGGCTACACCTTC. It codes for CASSSAGSYGYTF.

The rearrangement uses TRBV20-1 and TRBJ2-7; TRBD2 is a possible D gene (5 bases). The V and J ends lost 3 bases and 9 bases respectively, with 9 bases between them. The CDR3 extends over 10 amino acids. The germline CDR1 and CDR2 sequences are DFQATT and SNEGSKA (reference sequence). The CDR3 reads CSASEEVQYF. CDR3 nucleotide sequence: TGCAGTGCTAGCGAGGAGGTGCAGTACTTC.

The chain combines TRBV27 with TRBJ1-2; D remains unclear. This CDR3 is built from 15 residues. Trimming took 2 bases from V and 8 from J, leaving 18 bases between them. Germline V gene lookup returns CDR1 MNHEY and CDR2 SMNVEV (reference sequence). CDR3: CASSLRAGRSGGYTF. Here the CDR3 DNA reads TGTGCCAGCAGTTTAAGGGCCGGCAGGTCGGGCGGCTACACCTTC.

The chain has TRBV6-4 and TRBJ2-2, with 9 bases aligning to TRBD1. The V segment lost 5 bases and the J segment 7 bases; nucleotides outside the gene matches: 8. The CDR3 is 15 residues long. Germline CDR1 is MRHNA and CDR2 is SNTAGT. The CDR3 DNA is TGTGCCAGCAGTCCACAGGGGGCGCAGAACGGGGAGCTGTTTTTT. Amino acids: CASSPQGAQNGELFF.

This clone was seen a single time. At one boundary the junction diverges from the germline segment, which might be a read error. CDR3 in DNA: TGTGCCAGCAGCCCCAGCAGGGATACAGATGCGCAGTATTTT. This codes for CASSPSRDTDAQYF. The chain employs TRBV7-3 and TRBJ2-3; D might be TRBD1 (5 bases). The CDR3 is 14 amino acids. Germline V gene sequence: CDR1 SGHTA, CDR2 FQGTGA.

The chain recombines TRBV6-5 with TRBJ2-5; 13 nucleotides match TRBD2. Germline CDR1 is MNHEY and CDR2 is SVGAGI. This CDR3 has 15 residues. V shed 7 bases and J 1 base; nucleotides not matched to a gene: 3. The CDR3 coding sequence is TGTGCCAGCAAGGGACTAGCGGGGCTCCAAGAGACCCAGTACTTC. Translating it yields CASKGLAGLQETQYF.

In its sample, this clone was seen a few times. CDR3 coding DNA: TGTGCCAGCAGCCAGACAGGGCTCAGCATGAACACTGAAGCTTTCTTT. This gives the protein CASSQTGLSMNTEAFF. This chain uses TRBV27 with TRBJ1-1; 7 nucleotides match TRBD1. Germline V lookup: CDR1 MNHEY, CDR2 SMNVEV (reference sequence). V shed 6 bases and J 0 bases; nucleotides not matched to a gene: 10. The CDR3 runs 16 residues.

The chain links TRBV5-4 to TRBJ2-2, with D perhaps being TRBD1 or TRBD2 (5 bases each). The CDR3 has 13 residues. Between the trimmed V and J ends, which lost 2 bases and 6 bases, there was a span of 8 bases. Germline CDR1 SGHNT, CDR2 YYREEE (reference sequence). CDR3 nucleotides: TGTGCCAGCAGCTTACCGGGACCCGGGGAGCTGTTTTTT. Protein: CASSLPGPGELFF.

The chain has TRBV4-1 and TRBJ2-2; D gene ambiguous. Germline lookup yields CDR1 MGHRA and CDR2 YSYEKL. The ends were cut back, 6 bases at V and 3 bases at J, with 17 bases in the middle. The CDR3 consists of 16 residues. CDR3 residues: CASRQKGETDTGELFF. For the CDR3, the DNA is TGCGCCAGCAGACAAAAGGGTGAGACGGACACCGGGGAGCTGTTTTTT.

This clone was detected only once. V gene TRBV7-9 combines with J gene TRBJ1-5; unclear D gene. This CDR3 is 14 amino acids long. CDR1 and CDR2 from the germline V gene are SEHNR and FQNEAQ (reference sequence). Deletions cut 0 bases from V and 1 base from J, with 4 bases between. The CDR3 coding sequence is TGTGCCAGCAGCTTAGCGGGGAGCAATCAGCCCCAGCATTTT. Its translation: CASSLAGSNQPQHF. Filled out from reference TRBV7-9 and TRBJ1-5, the complete variable domain reads DTGVSQNPRHKITKRGQNVTFRCDPISEHNRLYWYRQTLGQGPEFLTYFQNEAQLEKSRLLSDRFSAERPKGSFSTLEIQRTEQGDSAMYLCASSLAGSNQPQHFGDGTRLSIL.

The V call is TRBV5-1, the J call TRBJ2-3; 12 nucleotides line up with TRBD1. The CDR3 has 17 residues. Germline-derived CDR1 and CDR2 are SGHRS and YFSETQ. V shed 2 bases, J shed 3 bases, and the junction held 7 bases outside the gene matches. The CDR3 coding sequence is TGCGCCAGCAGCTTCTCCGGGACAGGGGGCACGACAGATACGCAGTATTTT. Encoded protein: CASSFSGTGGTTDTQYF.

Only a few counts were recorded for this clone. This chain connects TRBV7-8 to TRBJ2-2, with 8 bases that match TRBD1. The ends lost 5 bases at V and 5 bases at J; junction bases unmatched: 10. CDR1 is SGHVS and CDR2 is FQNEAQ in the germline V gene. The CDR3 totals 16 residues. The CDR3: CASSPRTGPQTGELFF. The CDR3 DNA sequence: TGTGCCAGCAGCCCTAGGACAGGGCCGCAAACCGGGGAGCTGTTTTTT.

The chain carries TRBV2 and TRBJ1-4; no clear D gene. V gave up 6 bases and J gave up 8 bases, with 19 bases separating them. Germline V gene data show CDR1 as SNHLY and CDR2 as FYNNEI. There are 15 residues in the CDR3. The CDR3 DNA sequence: TGTGCCAGCAGGAGCGACGGCATGAGGGAAGAAAAACTGTTTTTT. Amino acid sequence: CASRSDGMREEKLFF.

The V call is TRBV4-2, the J call TRBJ2-2; no clear D. Germline V lookup: CDR1 LGHNA, CDR2 YNFKEQ. V was trimmed by 7 bases and J by 0 bases, leaving 12 bases between them. This CDR3 spans 15 amino acids. CDR3 loop: CASNHGSANTGELFF. The CDR3 DNA reads TGTGCCAGCAACCACGGGTCCGCGAACACCGGGGAGCTGTTTTTT.

The V and J genes are TRBV28 and TRBJ1-3; no definite D call. CDR1 is MDHEN, CDR2 SYDVKM, per germline. The CDR3 runs 14 residues. Trimming removed 7 bases from V and 0 bases from J, with 10 bases in between. CDR3 DNA: TGTGCCAGCACCCCCGACAACTCTGGAAACACCATATATTTT. Its protein product is CASTPDNSGNTIYF.

J is TRBJ2-7 and V is TRBV5-3; TRBD1 is a possible D gene (6 bases). TRBV5-3 counts as an open reading frame of uncertain function. Between the trimmed V and J ends, which lost 6 bases and 4 bases, there was a span of 11 bases. The CDR3 totals 12 residues. CDR3 amino acids: CARTRTAYEQYF. The CDR3 bases are TGTGCCAGAACCAGGACAGCTTACGAGCAGTACTTC.

The chain links TRBV28 to TRBJ2-5, with D perhaps being TRBD1 or TRBD2 (5 bases each). The CDR3 is 15 amino acids. Germline loops: CDR1 MDHEN, CDR2 SYDVKM. V lost 5 bases and J lost 1, with 14 bases in between. The CDR3 reads CASSGRGNSQETQYF. DNA of the CDR3: TGTGCCAGCAGTGGCCGGGGCAACTCCCAAGAGACCCAGTACTTC.

V gene TRBV28 combines with J gene TRBJ2-7; D perhaps matches TRBD1 (6 bases). CDR1 is MDHEN, CDR2 SYDVKM, per germline. Trimming removed 10 bases at V and 2 bases at J, with 15 bases between. The CDR3 contains 13 residues. CDR3 loop: CATEKQGTYEQYF. CDR3 DNA sequence: TGTGCCACCGAAAAACAGGGAACCTACGAGCAGTACTTC.

The chain recombines TRBV19 with TRBJ2-2, with D uncertain. Looked up from germline, CDR1 is LNHDA and CDR2 is SQIVND (reference sequence). The germline V and J ends were trimmed by 5 bases and 1 base, with 14 bases remaining between them. The CDR3 runs 16 residues. The CDR3 coding sequence is TGTGCCAGTAGTCAAAGGAGATACGGGAACACCGGGGAGCTGTTTTTT. Translated, it gives CASSQRRYGNTGELFF.

This chain uses TRBV29-1 with TRBJ2-3, with 13 bases lining up with TRBD2. Germline CDR1 is SQVTM and CDR2 is ANQGSEA. CDR3 length: 13 amino acids. The junction had 2 bases not matched to a gene; V was cut back by 7 bases and J by 4 bases. CDR3 sequence: CSEGLAGADTQYF. In DNA, the CDR3 is TGCAGCGAAGGACTAGCGGGAGCAGATACGCAGTATTTT.